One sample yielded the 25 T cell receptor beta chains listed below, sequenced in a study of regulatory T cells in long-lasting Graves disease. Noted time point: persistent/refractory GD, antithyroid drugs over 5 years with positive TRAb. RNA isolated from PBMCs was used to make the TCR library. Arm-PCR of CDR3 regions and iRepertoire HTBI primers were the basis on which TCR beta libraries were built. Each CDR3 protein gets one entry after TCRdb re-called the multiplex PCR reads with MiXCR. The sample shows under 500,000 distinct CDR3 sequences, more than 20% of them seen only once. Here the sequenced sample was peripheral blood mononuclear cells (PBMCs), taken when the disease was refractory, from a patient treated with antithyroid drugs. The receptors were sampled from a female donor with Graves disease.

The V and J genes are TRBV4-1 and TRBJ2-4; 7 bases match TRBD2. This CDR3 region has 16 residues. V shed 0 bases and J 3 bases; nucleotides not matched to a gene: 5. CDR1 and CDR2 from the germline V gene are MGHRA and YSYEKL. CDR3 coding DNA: TGCGCCAGCAGCCAAGATGTTAGCGGGTTCAAAAACATTCAGTACTTC. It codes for CASSQDVSGFKNIQYF.

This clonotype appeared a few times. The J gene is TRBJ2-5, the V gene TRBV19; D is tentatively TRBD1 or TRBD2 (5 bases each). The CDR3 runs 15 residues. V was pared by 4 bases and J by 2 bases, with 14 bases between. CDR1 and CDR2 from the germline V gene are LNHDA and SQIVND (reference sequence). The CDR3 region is CASSNRGLPQETQYF. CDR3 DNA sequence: TGTGCCAGTAGTAACCGGGGCCTCCCTCAAGAGACCCAGTACTTC.

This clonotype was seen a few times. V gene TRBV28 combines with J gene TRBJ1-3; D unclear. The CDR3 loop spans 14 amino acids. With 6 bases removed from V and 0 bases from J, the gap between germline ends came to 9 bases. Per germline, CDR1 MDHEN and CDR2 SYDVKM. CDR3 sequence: CASSAGPSGNTIYF. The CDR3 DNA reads TGTGCCAGCAGCGCAGGCCCCTCTGGAAACACCATATATTTT.

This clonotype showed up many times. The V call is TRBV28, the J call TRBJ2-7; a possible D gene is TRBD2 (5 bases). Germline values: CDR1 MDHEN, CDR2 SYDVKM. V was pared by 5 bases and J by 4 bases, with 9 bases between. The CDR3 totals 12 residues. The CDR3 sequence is CASSEERYEQYF. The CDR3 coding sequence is TGTGCCAGCAGTGAAGAGCGGTACGAGCAGTACTTC.

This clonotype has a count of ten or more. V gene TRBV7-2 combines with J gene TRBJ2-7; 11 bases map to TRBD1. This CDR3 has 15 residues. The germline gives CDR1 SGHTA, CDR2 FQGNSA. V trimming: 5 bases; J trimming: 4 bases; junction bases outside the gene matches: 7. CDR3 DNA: TGTGCCAGCAGCCTAGGACAGGGGGCGCTTTACGAGCAGTACTTC. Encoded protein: CASSLGQGALYEQYF.

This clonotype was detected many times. The CDR3 nucleotides read TGTGCCTGGAGATGGGGGGGCGTGGGAACTAATGAAAAACTGTTTTTT. Its translation is CAWRWGGVGTNEKLFF. V is TRBV30 and J is TRBJ1-4; D possibly corresponds to TRBD1 (6 bases). The CDR3 runs 16 residues. Germline values: CDR1 GTSNPN, CDR2 SVGIG (reference sequence). Trimming left V 3 bases short and J 1 base short, with 15 bases between.

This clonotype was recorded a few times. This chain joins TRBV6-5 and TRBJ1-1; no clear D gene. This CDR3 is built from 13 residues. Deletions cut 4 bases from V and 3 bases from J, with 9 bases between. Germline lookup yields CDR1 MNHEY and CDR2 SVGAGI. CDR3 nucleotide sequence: TGTGCCAGCAGTTCCCCCGCTTACACTGAAGCTTTCTTT. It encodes CASSSPAYTEAFF.

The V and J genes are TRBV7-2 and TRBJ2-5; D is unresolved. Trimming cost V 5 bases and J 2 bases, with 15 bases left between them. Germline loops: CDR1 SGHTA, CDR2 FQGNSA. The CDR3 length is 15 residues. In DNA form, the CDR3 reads TGTGCCAGCAGCCTTAGAACGCTACTACAAGAGACCCAGTACTTC. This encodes CASSLRTLLQETQYF.

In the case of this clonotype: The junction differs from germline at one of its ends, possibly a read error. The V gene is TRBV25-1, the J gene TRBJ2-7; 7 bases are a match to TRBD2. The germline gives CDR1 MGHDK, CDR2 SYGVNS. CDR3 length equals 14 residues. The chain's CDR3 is CASSKGAGHYEQCF. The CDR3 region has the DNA TGTGCCAGCAGTAAGGGAGCGGGGCACTACGAGCAGTGCTTC.

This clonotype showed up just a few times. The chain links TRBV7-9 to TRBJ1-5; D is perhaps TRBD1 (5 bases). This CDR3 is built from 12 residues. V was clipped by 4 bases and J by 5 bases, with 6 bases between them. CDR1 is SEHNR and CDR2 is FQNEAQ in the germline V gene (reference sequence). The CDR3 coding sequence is TGTGCCAGCAGCTCACAGGATCAGCCCCAGCATTTT. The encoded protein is CASSSQDQPQHF.

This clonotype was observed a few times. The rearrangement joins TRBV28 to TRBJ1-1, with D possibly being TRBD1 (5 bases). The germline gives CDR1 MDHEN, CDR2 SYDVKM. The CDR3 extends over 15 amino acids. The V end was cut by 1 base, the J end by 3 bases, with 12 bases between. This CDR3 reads CASSLSQGPDTEAFF. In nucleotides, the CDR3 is TGTGCCAGCAGTTTATCCCAGGGCCCCGACACTGAAGCTTTCTTT.

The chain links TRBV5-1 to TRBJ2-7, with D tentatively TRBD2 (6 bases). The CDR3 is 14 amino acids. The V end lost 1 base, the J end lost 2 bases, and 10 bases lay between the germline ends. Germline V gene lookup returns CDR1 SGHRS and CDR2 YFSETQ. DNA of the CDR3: TGCGCCAGCAGCTTGTGGGACTCGACCTACGAGCAGTACTTC. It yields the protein CASSLWDSTYEQYF.

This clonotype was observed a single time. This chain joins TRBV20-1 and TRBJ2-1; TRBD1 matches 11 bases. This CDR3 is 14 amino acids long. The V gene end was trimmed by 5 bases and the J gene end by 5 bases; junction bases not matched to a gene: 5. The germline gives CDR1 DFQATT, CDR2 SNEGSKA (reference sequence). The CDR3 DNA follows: TGCAGTGCTTGGGGACAGGGGGGCAACAATGAGCAGTTCTTC. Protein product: CSAWGQGGNNEQFF.

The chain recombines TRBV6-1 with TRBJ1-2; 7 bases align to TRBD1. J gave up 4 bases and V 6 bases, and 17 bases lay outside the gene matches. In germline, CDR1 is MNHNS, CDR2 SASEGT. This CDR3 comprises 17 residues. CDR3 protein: CASSSGGQTQSIYGYTF. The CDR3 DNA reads TGTGCCAGCAGCTCCGGGGGACAGACCCAGTCGATCTATGGCTACACCTTC.

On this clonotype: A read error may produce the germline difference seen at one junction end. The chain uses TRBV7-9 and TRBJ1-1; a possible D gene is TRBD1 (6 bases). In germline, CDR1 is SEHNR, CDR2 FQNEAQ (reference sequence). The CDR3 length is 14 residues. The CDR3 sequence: CAGSLTGQNTEAFF. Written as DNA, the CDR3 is TGTGCCGGCAGCTTAACAGGGCAGAACACTGAAGCTTTCTTT.

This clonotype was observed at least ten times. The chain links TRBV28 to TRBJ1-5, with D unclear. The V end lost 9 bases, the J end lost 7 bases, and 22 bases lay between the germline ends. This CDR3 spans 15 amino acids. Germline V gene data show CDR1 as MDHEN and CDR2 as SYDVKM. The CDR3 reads CASSRVRLSGQPQHF. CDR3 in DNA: TGTGCCAGTTCGAGAGTCCGCCTAAGCGGGCAGCCCCAGCATTTT.

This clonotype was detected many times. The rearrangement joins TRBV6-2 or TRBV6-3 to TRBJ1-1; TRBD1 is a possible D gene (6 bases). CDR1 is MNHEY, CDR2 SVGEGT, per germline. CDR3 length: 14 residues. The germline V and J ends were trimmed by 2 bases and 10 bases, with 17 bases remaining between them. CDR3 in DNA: TGTGCCAGCAGTTACCCAATCCTCGACAGGCGAGCTTTCTTT. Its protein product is CASSYPILDRRAFF.

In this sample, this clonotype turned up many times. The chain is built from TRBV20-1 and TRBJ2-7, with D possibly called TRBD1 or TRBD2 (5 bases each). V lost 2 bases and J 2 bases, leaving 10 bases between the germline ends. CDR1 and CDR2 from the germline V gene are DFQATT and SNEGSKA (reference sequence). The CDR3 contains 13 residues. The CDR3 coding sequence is TGCAGTGCTAGACAGGGAGTCGCCTACGAGCAGTACTTC. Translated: CSARQGVAYEQYF.

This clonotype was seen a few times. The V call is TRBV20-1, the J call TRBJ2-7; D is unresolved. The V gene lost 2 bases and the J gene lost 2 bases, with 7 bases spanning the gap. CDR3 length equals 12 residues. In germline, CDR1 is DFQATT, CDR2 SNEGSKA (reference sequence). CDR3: CSARYLPYEQYF. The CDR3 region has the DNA TGCAGTGCTAGATACCTCCCCTACGAGCAGTACTTC.

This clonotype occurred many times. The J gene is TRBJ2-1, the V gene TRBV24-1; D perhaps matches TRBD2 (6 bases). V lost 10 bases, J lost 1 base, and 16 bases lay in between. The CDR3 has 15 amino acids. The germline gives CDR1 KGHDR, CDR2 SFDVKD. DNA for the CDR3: TGTGCCACGACCGACGGGAGTGGTTCCTACAATGAGCAGTTCTTC. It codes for CATTDGSGSYNEQFF.

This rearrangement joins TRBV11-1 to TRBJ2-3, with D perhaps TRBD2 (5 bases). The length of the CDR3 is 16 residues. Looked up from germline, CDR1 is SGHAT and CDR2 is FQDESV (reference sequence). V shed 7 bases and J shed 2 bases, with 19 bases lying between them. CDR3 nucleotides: TGTGCCAGCAACCGGAGGCTTGCAACCTCCACAGATACGCAGTATTTT. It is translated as CASNRRLATSTDTQYF.

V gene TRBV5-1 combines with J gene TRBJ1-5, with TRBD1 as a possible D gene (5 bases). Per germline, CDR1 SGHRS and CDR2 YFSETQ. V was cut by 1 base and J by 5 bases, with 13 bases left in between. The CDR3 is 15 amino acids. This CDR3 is CASSLSGGTDQPQHF. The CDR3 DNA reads TGCGCCAGCAGCTTGTCTGGGGGGACGGATCAGCCCCAGCATTTT.

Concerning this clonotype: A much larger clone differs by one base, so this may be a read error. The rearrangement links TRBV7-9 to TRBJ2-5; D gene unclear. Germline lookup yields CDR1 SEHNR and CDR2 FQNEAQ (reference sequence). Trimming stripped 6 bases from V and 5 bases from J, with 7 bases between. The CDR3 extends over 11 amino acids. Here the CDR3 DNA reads TGTGCCAGCAGGGAGACGGAGACCCAGTACTTC. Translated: CASRETETQYF.

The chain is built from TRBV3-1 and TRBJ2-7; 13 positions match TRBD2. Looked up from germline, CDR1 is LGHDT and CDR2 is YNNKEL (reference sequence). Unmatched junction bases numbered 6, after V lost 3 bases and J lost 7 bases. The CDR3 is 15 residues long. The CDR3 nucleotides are TGTGCCAGCAGCCAGGGGACTAGCGGGACCTTTGAGCAGTACTTC. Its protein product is CASSQGTSGTFEQYF.

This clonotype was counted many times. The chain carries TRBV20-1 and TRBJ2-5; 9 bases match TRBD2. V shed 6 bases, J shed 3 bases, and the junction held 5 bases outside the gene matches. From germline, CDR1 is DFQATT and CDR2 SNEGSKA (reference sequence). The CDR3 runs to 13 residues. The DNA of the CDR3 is TGCAGTGCCAGTCTAGCGGGAAAAGAGACCCAGTACTTC. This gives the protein CSASLAGKETQYF.